This T cell receptor beta chain was sequenced for a study of blood T cell repertoires in COVID-19. Germline V gene sequence: CDR1 LNHDA, CDR2 SQIVND (reference sequence). V gave up 4 bases and J gave up 6 bases, with 13 bases separating them. The CDR3 loop spans 14 amino acids. TCRdb's table, derived via immunoSEQ multiplex PCR, lists solely in-frame clones and lacks some. The data contain some 250,000 clones, approximately 84% of them seen just once; the ten biggest clones take up 15%. The receptor was isolated from a middle-aged man who had recovered from COVID-19. The sample was PBMCs or T cells enriched from blood (not recorded which). The rearrangement links TRBV19 to TRBJ2-1; D remains ambiguous. The CDR3 sequence is CASSTKYRTNEQFF. As DNA, the CDR3 is TGTGCCAGTAGTACCAAATACAGAACCAATGAGCAGTTCTTC.